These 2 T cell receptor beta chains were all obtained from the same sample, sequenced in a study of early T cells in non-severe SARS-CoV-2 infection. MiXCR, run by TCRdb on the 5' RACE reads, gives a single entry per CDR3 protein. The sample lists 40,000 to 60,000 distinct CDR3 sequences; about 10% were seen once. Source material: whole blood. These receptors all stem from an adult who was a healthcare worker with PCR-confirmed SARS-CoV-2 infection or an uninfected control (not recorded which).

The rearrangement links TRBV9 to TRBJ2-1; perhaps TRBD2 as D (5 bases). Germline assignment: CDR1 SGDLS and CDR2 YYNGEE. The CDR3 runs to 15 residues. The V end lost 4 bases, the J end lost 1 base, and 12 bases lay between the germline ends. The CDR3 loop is CASSKSGVSYNEQFF. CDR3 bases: TGTGCCAGCAGCAAGAGCGGTGTTTCCTACAATGAGCAGTTCTTC.

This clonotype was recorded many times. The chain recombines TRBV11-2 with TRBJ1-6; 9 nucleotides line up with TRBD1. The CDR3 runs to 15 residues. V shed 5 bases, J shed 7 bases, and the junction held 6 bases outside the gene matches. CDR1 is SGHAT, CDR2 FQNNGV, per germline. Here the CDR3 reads CASSPTGTGNSPLHF. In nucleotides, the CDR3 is TGTGCCAGCAGCCCCACCGGGACAGGGAATTCACCCCTCCACTTT.